The 2 T cell receptor beta chains below all came from one sample that was sequenced in a study of cytomegalovirus exposure and HLA in healthy donors. The study ran its PCR with 60 Vbeta and 13 Jbeta primers. Sequenced by immunoSEQ multiplex PCR; TCRdb stores in-frame clones only, minus some. This table holds about 160,000 clones, around 80% found once. Sequencing was carried out using PBMCs. All receptors derive from a man between 35 and 55 years old in good health and CMV-seronegative.

This chain joins TRBV2 and TRBJ2-1; the D gene is possibly TRBD2 (7 bases). The CDR3 consists of 12 residues. The germline CDR1 and CDR2 sequences are SNHLY and FYNNEI. V lost 7 bases to trimming and J lost 10 bases, with 14 bases between them. In DNA, the CDR3 is TGTGCCAGCAATCGGGGGGCACAGGAGCAGTTCTTC. This codes for CASNRGAQEQFF.

The rearrangement uses TRBV14 and TRBJ1-2; 7 nucleotides match TRBD1. The germline V gene has CDR1 SGHDN and CDR2 FVKESK. This CDR3 is built from 14 residues. The V gene end was trimmed by 2 bases and the J gene end by 7 bases; junction bases not matched to a gene: 7. The CDR3 is CASSQKMTGFGYTF. CDR3 nucleotides: TGTGCCAGCAGCCAAAAAATGACAGGGTTTGGCTACACCTTC.